Each of the 30 T cell receptor beta chains below was sequenced from the same sample in a study of cytomegalovirus exposure and HLA in healthy donors. The primer mix had 60 Vbeta and 13 Jbeta primers. Measured with immunoSEQ multiplex PCR; TCRdb has only the in-frame clones, and not every one. The sample includes some 180,000 clones, about 77% seen only once; the top ten take 2.5%. Sequencing was performed on PBMCs. The receptors were sampled from a woman under 40 in good health and CMV-seropositive.

The chain couples TRBV15 to TRBJ2-2; 10 bases map to TRBD2. CDR3 size: 18 residues. The trim removed 0 bases at V and 2 bases at J, leaving 6 bases unmatched. CDR1 is LNHNV, CDR2 YYDKDF, per germline (reference sequence). CDR3 protein: CATSRDLASGGNTGELFF. The CDR3 nucleotides are TGTGCCACCAGCAGAGATCTCGCTAGCGGGGGTAACACCGGGGAGCTGTTTTTT.

The genes are TRBV6-6 and TRBJ2-3; TRBD2 might be the D (6 bases). The V gene lost 6 bases and the J gene lost 4 bases, with 17 bases spanning the gap. The CDR3 has 15 amino acids. Germline CDR1 reads MNHNY; CDR2 reads SVGAGI (reference sequence). The CDR3 sequence: CASRATSSLSDTQYF. The CDR3 nucleotides are TGTGCCAGCAGAGCTACTAGCAGTTTATCAGATACGCAGTATTTT.

This chain uses TRBV2 with TRBJ1-2; D remains ambiguous. CDR3 length: 13 amino acids. The V end was cut by 2 bases, the J end by 3 bases, with 7 bases between. CDR1 SNHLY and CDR2 FYNNEI come from the germline V gene. The CDR3 nucleotides are TGTGCCAGCAGTGAACTGGGAGACTATGGCTACACCTTC. Translated, it gives CASSELGDYGYTF.

This clone came up a few times. This chain links TRBV11-2 with TRBJ1-3; 7 bases fit TRBD1. Germline CDR1 SGHAT, CDR2 FQNNGV. The V and J ends lost 2 bases and 2 bases, in that order; junction bases with no gene match: 3. The length of the CDR3 is 15 residues. CDR3 sequence: CASSLTGEAGNTIYF. Here the CDR3 DNA reads TGTGCCAGCAGCTTAACAGGGGAGGCTGGAAACACCATATATTTT.

The rearrangement uses TRBV19 and TRBJ1-1; unclear D gene. The CDR3 extends over 14 amino acids. The germline gives CDR1 LNHDA, CDR2 SQIVND (reference sequence). V was cut by 2 bases and J by 4 bases, with 11 bases left in between. The CDR3 spells CASSISGRITEAFF. The CDR3 DNA reads TGTGCCAGTAGTATATCCGGGAGGATCACTGAAGCTTTCTTT.

This clone was detected only a few times. V usage is TRBV9 and J usage is TRBJ1-4; 10 positions match TRBD1. The CDR3 runs to 16 residues. From germline, CDR1 is SGDLS and CDR2 YYNGEE. The V and J ends lost 2 bases and 6 bases, in that order; junction bases with no gene match: 7. The chain's CDR3 is CASSVRSGQGYEKLFF. The CDR3 nucleotides read TGTGCCAGCAGCGTGCGGTCGGGACAGGGGTATGAAAAACTGTTTTTT.

The V call is TRBV30, the J call TRBJ1-4, with 12 bases matching TRBD1. The CDR3 totals 15 residues. V trimming: 5 bases; J trimming: 4 bases; junction bases outside the gene matches: 5. Germline CDR1 and CDR2: GTSNPN and SVGIG (reference sequence). This CDR3 is CAWGDRGLFNEKLFF. In DNA, the CDR3 is TGTGCCTGGGGGGACAGGGGGCTCTTTAATGAAAAACTGTTTTTT.

The genes are TRBV15 and TRBJ2-6; maybe TRBD1 (6 bases). Trimming removed 0 bases from V and 0 bases from J, with 27 bases in between. Per germline, CDR1 LNHNV and CDR2 YYDKDF (reference sequence). The CDR3 sequence is 23 residues long. CDR3 region: CATSRDSARTARSQSSGANVLTF. Here the CDR3 DNA reads TGTGCCACCAGCAGAGATAGTGCCCGGACAGCAAGATCCCAGAGCTCTGGGGCCAACGTCCTGACTTTC.

This chain connects TRBV19 to TRBJ2-7; TRBD1 might be the D (5 bases). CDR1 is LNHDA and CDR2 is SQIVND in the germline V gene (reference sequence). The CDR3 extends over 13 amino acids. Trimming cost V 5 bases and J 5 bases, with 13 bases left between them. Here the CDR3 DNA reads TGTGCCAGTAGTCTACAGGTAGGCAACGAGCAGTACTTC. It specifies CASSLQVGNEQYF.

The chain has TRBV5-1 and TRBJ2-3; no definite D call. Germline CDR1 reads SGHRS; CDR2 reads YFSETQ. This CDR3 comprises 14 residues. V dropped 5 bases and J dropped 0 bases, with 10 bases sitting between them. CDR3 region: CASRRGFSTDTQYF. The CDR3 coding sequence is TGCGCCAGCAGGCGAGGATTCAGCACAGATACGCAGTATTTT.

The J gene is TRBJ2-3, the V gene TRBV7-2; 12 bases are shared with TRBD2. CDR3 length: 17 amino acids. Germline CDR1 reads SGHTA; CDR2 reads FQGNSA. V was pared by 4 bases and J by 6 bases, with 11 bases of the junction left unmatched. The CDR3 protein is CASSSPTSGGPRDTQYF. The CDR3 bases are TGTGCCAGCAGCTCTCCGACTAGCGGGGGCCCGCGGGATACGCAGTATTTT.

Concerning this clone: Other DNA sequences in this specimen translate into the identical CDR3. The CDR3 DNA reads as TGTGCCAGTAGTCGGGACAGCGCGAACACCGGGGAGCTGTTTTTT. It yields the protein CASSRDSANTGELFF. The rearrangement links TRBV6-5 to TRBJ2-2; 7 nucleotides match TRBD1. V shed 9 bases and J 0 bases; nucleotides not matched to a gene: 7. The CDR3 is made up of 15 amino acids. Germline V gives CDR1 MNHEY, CDR2 SVGAGI.

This chain uses TRBV18 with TRBJ2-7, with TRBD1 identical over 9 bases. CDR1 is KGHSH and CDR2 is LQKENI in the germline V gene. Unmatched junction bases numbered 7, after V lost 2 bases and J lost 5 bases. CDR3 length: 15 residues. This CDR3 reads CASSPGTGSSHEQYF. The CDR3 DNA sequence: TGTGCCAGCTCACCAGGGACAGGGAGTTCCCACGAGCAGTACTTC.

To note about this clone: This sample also contains other DNA sequences that code for the same CDR3. The chain couples TRBV5-4 to TRBJ1-2; TRBD1 agrees at 10 bases. Germline trimming cut 4 bases from V and 1 base from J; bases unmatched to any gene: 7. CDR3 length: 16 amino acids. CDR1 is SGHNT and CDR2 is YYREEE in the germline V gene (reference sequence). CDR3: CASSRPGQGFNYGYTF. CDR3 bases: TGTGCCAGCAGCCGTCCGGGACAGGGGTTTAACTATGGCTACACCTTC.

The rearrangement links TRBV7-2 to TRBJ2-7; D ambiguous. This CDR3 has 13 residues. Trimming took off 3 bases at V and 0 bases at J, with 6 bases between the two ends. Looked up from germline, CDR1 is SGHTA and CDR2 is FQGNSA. CDR3 residues: CASSFSSSYEQYF. The CDR3 coding sequence is TGTGCCAGCAGCTTCTCTAGCTCCTACGAGCAGTACTTC.

The chain combines TRBV7-2 with TRBJ1-6; D is unclear. This CDR3 contains 14 residues. Trimming took off 2 bases at V and 10 bases at J, with 12 bases between the two ends. Germline loops: CDR1 SGHTA, CDR2 FQGNSA. This CDR3 reads CASSLNLAQSPLHF. The CDR3 DNA reads as TGTGCCAGCAGCTTAAACCTAGCCCAGTCACCCCTCCACTTT.

The chain joins TRBV7-2 to TRBJ2-7, with D possibly TRBD1 on 6 matching bases. This CDR3 has 14 residues. The ends were cut back, 2 bases at V and 3 bases at J, with 11 bases in the middle. Per the germline V gene, CDR1 is SGHTA and CDR2 is FQGNSA. The CDR3 loop reads CASSLPGTLYEQYF. CDR3 sequence (DNA): TGTGCCAGCAGCTTACCCGGGACACTCTACGAGCAGTACTTC.

The rearrangement joins TRBV29-1 to TRBJ2-2; TRBD1 aligns across 7 bases. CDR3 length: 14 residues. V lost 4 bases to trimming and J lost 5 bases; unmatched junction nucleotides: 7. Germline loops: CDR1 SQVTM, CDR2 ANQGSEA. CDR3 residues: CSVGQGLTTGELFF. The CDR3 bases are TGCAGCGTTGGACAGGGTTTAACGACCGGGGAGCTGTTTTTT.

This chain connects TRBV15 to TRBJ1-3, with 9 bases matching TRBD1. Germline trimming cut 9 bases from V and 0 bases from J; bases unmatched to any gene: 21. Germline V gene data show CDR1 as LNHNV and CDR2 as YYDKDF (reference sequence). The length of the CDR3 is 20 residues. For the CDR3, the DNA is TGTGCCACTACCCCGATGGACAGGGGATTTTTTTCCCTCTCTGGAAACACCATATATTTT. The encoded protein is CATTPMDRGFFSLSGNTIYF.

This sequence joins TRBV19 and TRBJ1-2; 7 positions agree with TRBD1. The CDR3 has 14 residues. The trim removed 5 bases at V and 4 bases at J, leaving 7 bases unmatched. Per the germline V gene, CDR1 is LNHDA and CDR2 is SQIVND (reference sequence). CDR3 protein: CASSAPGGPYGYTF. The CDR3 region has the DNA TGTGCCAGTAGTGCCCCAGGGGGACCCTATGGCTACACCTTC.

This clone turned up a few times. The chain has TRBV4-2 and TRBJ1-5, with TRBD1 identical over 9 bases. Germline trimming cut 1 base from V and 5 bases from J; bases unmatched to any gene: 6. Looked up from germline, CDR1 is LGHNA and CDR2 is YNFKEQ. CDR3 size: 16 residues. The CDR3 nucleotides read TGTGCCAGCAGCCAAGCCGGGACAGGGTGGGATCAGCCCCAGCATTTT. Amino acid sequence: CASSQAGTGWDQPQHF.

The chain couples TRBV5-1 to TRBJ2-7; TRBD1 is a possible D gene (5 bases). The CDR3 has 14 amino acids. The germline V and J ends were trimmed by 2 bases and 6 bases, with 15 bases remaining between them. Germline V CDR1 and CDR2: SGHRS, YFSETQ. DNA of the CDR3: TGCGCCAGCAGCTTTGTGGCAGGGCCTGGCGAGCAGTACTTC. Its translation is CASSFVAGPGEQYF.

The V and J genes are TRBV5-1 and TRBJ2-2; TRBD2 matches 9 bases. CDR1 and CDR2 (germline): SGHRS, YFSETQ. This CDR3 is 15 amino acids long. The V and J ends lost 2 bases and 1 base, in that order; junction bases with no gene match: 0. The CDR3 nucleotides are TGCGCCAGCAGCTTAGCGGGGGGGAACACCGGGGAGCTGTTTTTT. Its protein is CASSLAGGNTGELFF.

The chain carries TRBV5-6 and TRBJ2-7, with D possibly being TRBD1 (6 bases). Germline lookup yields CDR1 SGHDT and CDR2 YYEEEE. The V and J ends lost 0 bases and 0 bases respectively, with 7 bases between them. The CDR3 runs to 14 residues. The CDR3 DNA reads as TGTGCCAGCAGCTTGGGGGACACCTCCTACGAGCAGTACTTC. Translated: CASSLGDTSYEQYF.

The chain joins TRBV5-6 to TRBJ2-7; 8 bases align to TRBD1. V was clipped by 0 bases and J by 5 bases; unmatched bases: 4. This CDR3 has 14 residues. Germline CDR1 is SGHDT and CDR2 is YYEEEE. CDR3 amino acids: CASSLGAGGHEQYF. The CDR3 coding sequence is TGTGCCAGCAGCTTGGGGGCAGGGGGCCACGAGCAGTACTTC.

The chain uses TRBV5-4 and TRBJ2-3; D is possibly TRBD1 (5 bases). From germline, CDR1 is SGHNT and CDR2 YYREEE (reference sequence). This CDR3 has 13 residues. V shed 0 bases and J shed 4 bases, with 6 bases lying between them. This CDR3 is CASSLEGADTQYF. The CDR3 bases are TGTGCCAGCAGCTTGGAAGGGGCAGATACGCAGTATTTT.

The rearrangement links TRBV7-8 to TRBJ2-1, with 8 bases that match TRBD1. J gave up 7 bases and V 7 bases, and 12 bases lay outside the gene matches. CDR1 SGHVS and CDR2 FQNEAQ come from the germline V gene. This CDR3 contains 15 residues. For the CDR3, the DNA is TGTGCCAGCACCTCCAGGGGGCCGCCTGAGAATGAGCAGTTCTTC. Translated: CASTSRGPPENEQFF.

This clone has only a few counts. The rearrangement joins TRBV28 to TRBJ1-2; 8 positions match TRBD1. The CDR3 spans 14 residues. The ends lost 3 bases at V and 2 bases at J; junction bases unmatched: 2. CDR1 is MDHEN and CDR2 is SYDVKM in the germline V gene. CDR3 DNA: TGTGCCAGCAGTTTCTACAGGGGGAACTATGGCTACACCTTC. Translation: CASSFYRGNYGYTF.

The rearrangement links TRBV6-6 to TRBJ1-2; 8 positions match TRBD1. The germline V gene encodes CDR1 MNHNY and CDR2 SVGAGI (reference sequence). J was trimmed by 8 bases and V by 7 bases; bases with no gene match: 12. CDR3 length: 14 amino acids. The CDR3, as DNA: TGTGCCAGCACCCCAGGGGGCAGGGGGACCGGCTACACCTTC. Translating it yields CASTPGGRGTGYTF.

The chain joins TRBV10-3 to TRBJ1-2, with a tentative D call TRBD1 (6 bases). Germline assignment: CDR1 ENHRY and CDR2 SYGVKD. The CDR3 is made up of 11 amino acids. The ends were cut back, 4 bases at V and 10 bases at J, with 10 bases in the middle. The CDR3: CAISGTAIYTF. The CDR3 DNA reads TGTGCCATCAGTGGGACAGCCATCTACACCTTC.